This T cell receptor (beta chain) originates from a study of OX40 agonist ivuxolimab in advanced cancers. The table came from immunoSEQ multiplex PCR; TCRdb's copy has only in-frame clones and leaves some out. Seen here are roughly 70,000 clones, 86% observed once, and the top ten hold more than 0.65%. Trimming pared 4 bases from V and 5 bases from J, leaving 14 bases between. This CDR3 has 14 amino acids. Looked up from germline, CDR1 is MNHEY and CDR2 is SVGAGI. The V gene is TRBV6-5, the J gene TRBJ2-5, with D perhaps matching TRBD1 (5 bases). The receptor was isolated from an adult with an advanced solid tumor such as melanoma, head and neck, liver or kidney cancer. The specimen comprised CD4+ or CD8+ T cells sorted from blood, sampled in a trial of the OX40 agonist ivuxolimab. CDR3 nucleotide sequence: TGTGCCAGCAGTTCGGATTGGGGCTCGGAGACCCAGTACTTC. It encodes CASSSDWGSETQYF.